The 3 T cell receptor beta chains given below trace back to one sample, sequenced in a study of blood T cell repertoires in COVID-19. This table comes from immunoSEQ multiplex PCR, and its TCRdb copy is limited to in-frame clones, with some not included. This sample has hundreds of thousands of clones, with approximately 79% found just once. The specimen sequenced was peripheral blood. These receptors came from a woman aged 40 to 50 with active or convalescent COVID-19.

The CDR3 bases are TGTGCCAGCAGTGTGGGCCTGAACACTGAAGCTTTCTTT. It yields the protein CASSVGLNTEAFF. The rearrangement joins TRBV6-4 to TRBJ1-1, with no clear D. The CDR3 runs to 13 residues. V shed 4 bases and J shed 0 bases, with 6 bases lying between them. Germline values: CDR1 MRHNA, CDR2 SNTAGT.

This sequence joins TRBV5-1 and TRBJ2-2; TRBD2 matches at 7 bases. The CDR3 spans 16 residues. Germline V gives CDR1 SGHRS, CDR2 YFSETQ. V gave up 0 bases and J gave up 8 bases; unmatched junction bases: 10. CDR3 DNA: TGCGCCAGCAGCTTGGGGCACGGGACTATCAAGGGGGAGCTGTTTTTT. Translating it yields CASSLGHGTIKGELFF.

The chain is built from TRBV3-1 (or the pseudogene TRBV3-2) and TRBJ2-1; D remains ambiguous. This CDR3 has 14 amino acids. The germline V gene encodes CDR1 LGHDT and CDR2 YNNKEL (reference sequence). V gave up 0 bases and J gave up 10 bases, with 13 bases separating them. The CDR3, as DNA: TGTGCCAGCAGCCAAGATCCCCAGCGAGGAGAGCAGTTCTTC. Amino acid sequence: CASSQDPQRGEQFF.